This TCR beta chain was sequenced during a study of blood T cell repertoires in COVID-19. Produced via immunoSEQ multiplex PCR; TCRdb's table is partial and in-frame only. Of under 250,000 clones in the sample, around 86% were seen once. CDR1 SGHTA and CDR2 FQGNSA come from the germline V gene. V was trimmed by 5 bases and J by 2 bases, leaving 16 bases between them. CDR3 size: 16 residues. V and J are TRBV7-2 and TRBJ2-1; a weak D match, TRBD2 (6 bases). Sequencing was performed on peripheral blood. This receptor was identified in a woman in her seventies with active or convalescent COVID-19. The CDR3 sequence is CASSPGGGATYNEQFF. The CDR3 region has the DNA TGTGCCAGCAGCCCGGGTGGAGGGGCAACCTACAATGAGCAGTTCTTC. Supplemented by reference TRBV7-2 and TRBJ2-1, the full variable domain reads GAGVSQSPSNKVTEKGKDVELRCDPISGHTALYWYRQSLGQGLEFLIYFQGNSAPDKSGLPSDRFSAERTGGSVSTLTIQRTQQEDSAVYLCASSPGGGATYNEQFFGPGTRLTVL.